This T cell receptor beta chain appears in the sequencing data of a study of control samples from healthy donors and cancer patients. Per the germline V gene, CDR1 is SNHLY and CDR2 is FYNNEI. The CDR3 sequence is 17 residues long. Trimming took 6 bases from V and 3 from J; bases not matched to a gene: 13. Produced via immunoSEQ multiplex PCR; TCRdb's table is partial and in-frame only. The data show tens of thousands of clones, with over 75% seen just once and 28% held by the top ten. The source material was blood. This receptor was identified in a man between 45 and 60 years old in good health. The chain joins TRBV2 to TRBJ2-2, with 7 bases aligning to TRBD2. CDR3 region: CASSGAGRQADTGELFF. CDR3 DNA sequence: TGTGCCAGCAGCGGGGCCGGGAGGCAGGCGGACACCGGGGAGCTGTTTTTT. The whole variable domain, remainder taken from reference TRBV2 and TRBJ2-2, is EPEVTQTPSHQVTQMGQEVILRCVPISNHLYFYWYRQILGQKVEFLVSFYNNEISEKSEIFDDQFSVERPDGSNFTLKIRSTKLEDSAMYFCASSGAGRQADTGELFFGEGSRLTVL.